This T cell receptor (beta chain) was identified during a study of T cell changes during pregnancy in multiple sclerosis. Method: immunoSEQ multiplex PCR; TCRdb's copy keeps in-frame clones and lacks some. The table includes about 16,000 clones, nearly 96% detected once. Material: peripheral blood, obtained in the third trimester of pregnancy. The sequence was obtained from a female donor with multiple sclerosis, enrolled in a pregnancy study.

Here the CDR3 reads CASSFAGVALLQFF. As DNA, the CDR3 is TGTGCCAGCAGCTTTGCGGGAGTCGCGCTTTTACAGTTCTTC. This chain connects TRBV5-8 to TRBJ2-1, with 7 nucleotides matching TRBD2. The trim removed 2 bases at V and 13 bases at J, leaving 12 bases unmatched. CDR3 length: 14 amino acids. From germline, CDR1 is SGHTS and CDR2 YDEGEE.